The clone carrying this T cell receptor (beta chain) was seen a handful of times. Its specificity is unknown. TCRdb's table, derived via immunoSEQ multiplex PCR, lists solely in-frame clones and lacks some. This table holds some 96,000 clones, roughly 88% found once. This specimen belongs to a study of T cell responses to AZD1222 COVID-19 vaccine. Study results and limitations: Within unmutated variant regions lay the reported targets of nearly half of spike-specific TCRs. No repertoire was sampled before or during the peak T cell response, only after it. Donors skewed white British and female; clonal diversity was possibly underestimated.

V gave up 3 bases and J gave up 5 bases; unmatched junction bases: 3. From germline, CDR1 is SNHLY and CDR2 FYNNEI. There are 15 residues in the CDR3. The chain is built from TRBV2 and TRBJ2-5; 13 nucleotides align to TRBD2. The TCR was taken from an adult in good health. The sequences come from peripheral blood, collected on day 0 of AZD1222 vaccination. DNA of the CDR3: TGTGCCAGCAGTGACGGACTAGCGGGAGCTGAGACCCAGTACTTC. Its translation is CASSDGLAGAETQYF.